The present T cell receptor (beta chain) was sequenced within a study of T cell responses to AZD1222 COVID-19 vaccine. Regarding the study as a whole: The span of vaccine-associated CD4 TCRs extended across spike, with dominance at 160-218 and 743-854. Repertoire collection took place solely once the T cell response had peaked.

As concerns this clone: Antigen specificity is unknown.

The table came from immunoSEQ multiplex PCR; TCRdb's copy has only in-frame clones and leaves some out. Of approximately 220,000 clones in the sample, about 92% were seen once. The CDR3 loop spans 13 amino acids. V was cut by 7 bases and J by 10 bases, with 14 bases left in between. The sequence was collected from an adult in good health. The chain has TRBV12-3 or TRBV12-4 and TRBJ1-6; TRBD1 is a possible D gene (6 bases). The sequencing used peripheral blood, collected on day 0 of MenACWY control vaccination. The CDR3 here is CASTWGGRSPLHF. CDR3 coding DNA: TGTGCCAGCACTTGGGGGGGGCGCTCACCCCTCCACTTT.